This TCR beta chain was sequenced during a study of immune evolution from preneoplasia to lung adenocarcinoma. General observations from the study: Normal lung had the highest top T cell clone frequencies. Clonality was highest in normal lung, lower in later-stage lesions apparently.

Resections took place in Japan or China from about 2014 to 2018. Two lung cancer pathologists independently confirmed each histologic diagnosis. CDR3 length equals 15 residues. The germline gives CDR1 MNHNY, CDR2 SVGAGI (reference sequence). V lost 4 bases, J lost 0 bases, and 7 bases lay in between. The method was immunoSEQ multiplex PCR; TCRdb's version includes in-frame clones alone and lacks a portion of them. The profile shows about 4,000 clones, 77% of them singletons. As to this clone: As yet, its antigen is unknown.

The specimen was FFPE adjacent normal lung tissue. V gene TRBV6-6 combines with J gene TRBJ2-6; D gene unclear. This receptor was identified in a person aged 70 to 85 with lung adenocarcinoma. CDR3 amino acids: CASSFDHSGANVLTF. The CDR3 nucleotides read TGTGCCAGCAGTTTCGATCACTCTGGGGCCAACGTCCTGACTTTC.